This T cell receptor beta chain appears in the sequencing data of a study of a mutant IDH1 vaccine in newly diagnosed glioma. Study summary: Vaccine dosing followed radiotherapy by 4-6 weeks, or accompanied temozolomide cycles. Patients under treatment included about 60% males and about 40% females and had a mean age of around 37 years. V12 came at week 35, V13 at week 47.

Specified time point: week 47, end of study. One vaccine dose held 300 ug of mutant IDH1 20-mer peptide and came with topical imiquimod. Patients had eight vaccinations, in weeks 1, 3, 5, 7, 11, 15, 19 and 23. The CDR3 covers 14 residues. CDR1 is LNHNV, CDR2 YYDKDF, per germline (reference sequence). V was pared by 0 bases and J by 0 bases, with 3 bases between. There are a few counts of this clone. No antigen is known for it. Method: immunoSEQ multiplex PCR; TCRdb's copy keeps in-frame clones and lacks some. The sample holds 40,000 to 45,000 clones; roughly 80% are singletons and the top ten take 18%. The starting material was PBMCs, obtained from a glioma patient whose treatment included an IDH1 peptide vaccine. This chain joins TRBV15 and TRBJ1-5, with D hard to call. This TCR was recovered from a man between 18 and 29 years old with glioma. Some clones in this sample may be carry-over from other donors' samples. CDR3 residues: CATSRDLSNQPQHF. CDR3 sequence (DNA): TGTGCCACCAGCAGAGATCTTAGCAATCAGCCCCAGCATTTT.